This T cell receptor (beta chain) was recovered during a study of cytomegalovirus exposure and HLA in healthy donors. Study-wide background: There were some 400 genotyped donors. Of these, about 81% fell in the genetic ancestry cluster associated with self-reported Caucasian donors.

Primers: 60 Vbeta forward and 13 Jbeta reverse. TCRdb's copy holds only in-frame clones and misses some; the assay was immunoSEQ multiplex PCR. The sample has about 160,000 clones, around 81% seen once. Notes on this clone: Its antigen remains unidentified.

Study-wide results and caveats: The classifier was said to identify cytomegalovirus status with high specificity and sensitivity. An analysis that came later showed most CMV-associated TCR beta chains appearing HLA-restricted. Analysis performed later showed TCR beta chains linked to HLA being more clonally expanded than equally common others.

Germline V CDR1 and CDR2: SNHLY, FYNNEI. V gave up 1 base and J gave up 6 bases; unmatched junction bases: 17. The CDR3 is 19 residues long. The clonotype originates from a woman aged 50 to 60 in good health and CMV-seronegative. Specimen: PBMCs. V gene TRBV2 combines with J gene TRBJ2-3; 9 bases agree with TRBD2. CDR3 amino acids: CASSEGLAGSPPRRDTQYF. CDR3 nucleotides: TGTGCCAGCAGTGAAGGGCTAGCGGGATCCCCTCCCCGGCGGGATACGCAGTATTTT.